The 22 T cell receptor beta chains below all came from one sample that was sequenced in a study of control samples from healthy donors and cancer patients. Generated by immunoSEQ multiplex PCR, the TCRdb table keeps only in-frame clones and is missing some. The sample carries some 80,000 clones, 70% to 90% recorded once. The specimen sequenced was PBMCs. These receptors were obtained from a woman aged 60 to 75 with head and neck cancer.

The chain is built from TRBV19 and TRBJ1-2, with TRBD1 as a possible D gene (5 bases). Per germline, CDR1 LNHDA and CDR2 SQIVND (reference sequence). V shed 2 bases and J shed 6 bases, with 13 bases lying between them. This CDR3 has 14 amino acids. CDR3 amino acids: CASSIQGRGNGYTF. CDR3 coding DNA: TGTGCCAGTAGTATACAGGGTCGGGGTAATGGCTACACCTTC.

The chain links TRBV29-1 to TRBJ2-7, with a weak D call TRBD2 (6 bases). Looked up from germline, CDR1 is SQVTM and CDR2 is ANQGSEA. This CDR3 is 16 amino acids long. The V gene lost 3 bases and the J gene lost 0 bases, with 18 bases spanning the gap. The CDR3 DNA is TGCAGCGTTGAGGTAAATCGACTAGTGAACTCCTACGAGCAGTACTTC. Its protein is CSVEVNRLVNSYEQYF.

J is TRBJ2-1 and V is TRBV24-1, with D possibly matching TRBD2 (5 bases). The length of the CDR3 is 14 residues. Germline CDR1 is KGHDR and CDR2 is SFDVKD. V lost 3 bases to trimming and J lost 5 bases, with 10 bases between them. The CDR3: CATSDRTFNNEQFF. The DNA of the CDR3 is TGTGCCACCAGTGATCGGACTTTTAACAATGAGCAGTTCTTC.

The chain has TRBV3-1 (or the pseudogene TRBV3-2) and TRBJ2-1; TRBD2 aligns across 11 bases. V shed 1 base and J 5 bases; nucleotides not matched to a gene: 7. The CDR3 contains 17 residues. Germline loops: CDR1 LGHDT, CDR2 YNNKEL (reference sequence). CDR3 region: CASSQGNRLAGHNEQFF. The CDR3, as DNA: TGTGCCAGCAGCCAAGGCAACCGACTAGCGGGACACAATGAGCAGTTCTTC.

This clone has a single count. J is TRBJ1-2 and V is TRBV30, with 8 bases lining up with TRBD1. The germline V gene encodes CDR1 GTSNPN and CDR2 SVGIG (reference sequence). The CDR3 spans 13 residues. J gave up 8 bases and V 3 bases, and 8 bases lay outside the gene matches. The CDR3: CAWRDRELDGYTF. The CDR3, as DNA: TGTGCCTGGAGGGACAGGGAGTTGGACGGCTACACCTTC.

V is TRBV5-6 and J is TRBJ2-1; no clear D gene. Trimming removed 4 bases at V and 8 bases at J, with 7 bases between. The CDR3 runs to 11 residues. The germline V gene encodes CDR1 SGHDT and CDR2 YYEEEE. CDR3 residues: CASSLSYEQFF. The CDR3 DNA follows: TGTGCCAGCAGCCTCTCATATGAGCAGTTCTTC.

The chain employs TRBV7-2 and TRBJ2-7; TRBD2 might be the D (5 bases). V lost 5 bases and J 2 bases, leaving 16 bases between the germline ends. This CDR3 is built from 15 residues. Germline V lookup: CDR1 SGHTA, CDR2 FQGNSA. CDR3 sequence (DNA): TGTGCCAGCAGCCAACAGACGGGAAAAGCCTACGAGCAGTACTTC. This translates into CASSQQTGKAYEQYF.

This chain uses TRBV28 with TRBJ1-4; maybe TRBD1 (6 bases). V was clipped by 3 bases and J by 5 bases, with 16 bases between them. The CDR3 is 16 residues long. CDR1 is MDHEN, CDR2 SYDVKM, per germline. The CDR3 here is CASSFPLTGENEKLFF. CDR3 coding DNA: TGTGCCAGCAGTTTTCCCCTGACAGGAGAAAATGAAAAACTGTTTTTT.

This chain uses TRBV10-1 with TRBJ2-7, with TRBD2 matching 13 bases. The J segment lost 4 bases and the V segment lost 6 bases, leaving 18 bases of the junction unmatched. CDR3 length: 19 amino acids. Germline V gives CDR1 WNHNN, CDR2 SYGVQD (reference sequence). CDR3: CASSPRVPWTSGRRYEQYF. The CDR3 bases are TGCGCCAGCAGCCCGAGAGTCCCGTGGACTAGCGGGAGAAGGTACGAGCAGTACTTC.

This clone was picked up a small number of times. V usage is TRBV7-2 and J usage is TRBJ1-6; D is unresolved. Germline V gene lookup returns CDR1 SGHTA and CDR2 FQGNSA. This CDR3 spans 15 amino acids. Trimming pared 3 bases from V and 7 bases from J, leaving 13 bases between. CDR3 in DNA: TGTGCCAGCAGCTTTGGGCAGGCTGAGAATTCACCCCTCCACTTT. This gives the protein CASSFGQAENSPLHF.

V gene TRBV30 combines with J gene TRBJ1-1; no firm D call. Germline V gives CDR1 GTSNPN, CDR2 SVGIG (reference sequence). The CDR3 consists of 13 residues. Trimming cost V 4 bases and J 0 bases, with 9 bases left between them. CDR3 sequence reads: CAWNPLMNTEAFF. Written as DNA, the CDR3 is TGTGCCTGGAACCCCCTAATGAACACTGAAGCTTTCTTT.

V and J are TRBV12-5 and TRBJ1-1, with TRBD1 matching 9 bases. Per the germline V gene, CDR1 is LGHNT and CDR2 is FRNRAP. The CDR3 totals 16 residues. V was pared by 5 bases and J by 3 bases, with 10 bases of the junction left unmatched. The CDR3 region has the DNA TGTGCTAGTGGTGCGACCTCGACAGGGGGATACACTGAAGCTTTCTTT. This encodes CASGATSTGGYTEAFF.

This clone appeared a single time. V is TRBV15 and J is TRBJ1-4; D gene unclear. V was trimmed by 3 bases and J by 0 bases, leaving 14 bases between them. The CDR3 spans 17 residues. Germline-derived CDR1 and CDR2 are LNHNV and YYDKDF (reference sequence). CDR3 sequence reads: CATSSPGSPATNEKLFF. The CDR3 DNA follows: TGTGCCACCAGCAGCCCGGGCTCCCCCGCAACTAATGAAAAACTGTTTTTT.

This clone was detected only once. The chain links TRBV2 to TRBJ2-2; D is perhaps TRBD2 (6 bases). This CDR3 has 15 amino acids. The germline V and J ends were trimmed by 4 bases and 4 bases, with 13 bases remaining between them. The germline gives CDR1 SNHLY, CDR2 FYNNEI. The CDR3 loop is CASSVDGSGTGELFF. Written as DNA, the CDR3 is TGTGCCAGCAGTGTCGACGGGAGCGGCACCGGGGAGCTGTTTTTT.

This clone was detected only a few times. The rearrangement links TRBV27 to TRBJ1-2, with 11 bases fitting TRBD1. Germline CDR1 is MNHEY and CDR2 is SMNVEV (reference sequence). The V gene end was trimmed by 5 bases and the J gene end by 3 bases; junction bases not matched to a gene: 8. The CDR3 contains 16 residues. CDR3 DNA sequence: TGTGCCAGCAGTCTCAGGGACAGGGGGATCTACTATGGCTACACCTTC. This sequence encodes CASSLRDRGIYYGYTF.

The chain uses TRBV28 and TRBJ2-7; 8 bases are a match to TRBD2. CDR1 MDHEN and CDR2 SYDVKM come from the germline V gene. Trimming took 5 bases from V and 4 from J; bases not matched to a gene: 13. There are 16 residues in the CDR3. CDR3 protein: CASSSPGTSISYEQYF. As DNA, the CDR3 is TGTGCCAGCAGTAGCCCCGGGACTAGTATTTCATACGAGCAGTACTTC.

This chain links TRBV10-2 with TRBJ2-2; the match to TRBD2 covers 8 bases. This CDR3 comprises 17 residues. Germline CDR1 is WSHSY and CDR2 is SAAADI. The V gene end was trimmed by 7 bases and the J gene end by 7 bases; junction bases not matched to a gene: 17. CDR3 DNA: TGCGCCAGCACCCCAATGGTGGTAGCGGGAATGAGCGGGGAGCTGTTTTTT. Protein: CASTPMVVAGMSGELFF.

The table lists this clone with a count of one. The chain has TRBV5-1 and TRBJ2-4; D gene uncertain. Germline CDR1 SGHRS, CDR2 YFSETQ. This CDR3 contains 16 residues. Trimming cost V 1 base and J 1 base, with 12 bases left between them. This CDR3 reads CASSLSEVVAKNIQYF. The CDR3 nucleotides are TGCGCCAGCAGCTTGAGCGAGGTCGTGGCCAAAAACATTCAGTACTTC.

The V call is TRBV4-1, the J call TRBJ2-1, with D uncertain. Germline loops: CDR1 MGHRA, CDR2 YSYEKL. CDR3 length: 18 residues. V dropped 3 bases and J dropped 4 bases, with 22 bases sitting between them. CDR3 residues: CASSHKVAGPSFYNEQFF. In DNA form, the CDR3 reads TGCGCCAGCAGCCACAAGGTGGCAGGACCATCCTTTTACAATGAGCAGTTCTTC.

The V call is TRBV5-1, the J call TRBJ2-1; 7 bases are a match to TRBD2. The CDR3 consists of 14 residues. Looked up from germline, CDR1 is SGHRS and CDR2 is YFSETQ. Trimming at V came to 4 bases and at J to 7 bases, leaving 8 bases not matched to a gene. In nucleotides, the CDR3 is TGCGCCAGCAGCGTTGGGACTACTCAGAATGAGCAGTTCTTC. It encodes CASSVGTTQNEQFF. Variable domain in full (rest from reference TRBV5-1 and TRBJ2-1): KAGVTQTPRYLIKTRGQQVTLSCSPISGHRSVSWYQQTPGQGLQFLFEYFSETQRNKGNFPGRFSGRQFSNSRSEMNVSTLELGDSALYLCASSVGTTQNEQFFGPGTRLTVL.

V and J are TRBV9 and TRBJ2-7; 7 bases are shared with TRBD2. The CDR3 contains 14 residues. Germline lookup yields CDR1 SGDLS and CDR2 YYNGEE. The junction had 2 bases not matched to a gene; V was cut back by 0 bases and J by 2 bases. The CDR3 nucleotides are TGTGCCAGCAGCGTAGGGAGCGGGACCTACGAGCAGTACTTC. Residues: CASSVGSGTYEQYF.

The CDR3 DNA reads TGTGCCATTCGTTACGGGACTAGCGGGAGGTACGAGCAGTACTTC. Its protein product is CAIRYGTSGRYEQYF. The chain carries TRBV28 and TRBJ2-7; 15 bases are shared with TRBD2. J was trimmed by 4 bases and V by 10 bases; bases with no gene match: 8. This CDR3 spans 15 amino acids. Germline V CDR1 and CDR2: MDHEN, SYDVKM.